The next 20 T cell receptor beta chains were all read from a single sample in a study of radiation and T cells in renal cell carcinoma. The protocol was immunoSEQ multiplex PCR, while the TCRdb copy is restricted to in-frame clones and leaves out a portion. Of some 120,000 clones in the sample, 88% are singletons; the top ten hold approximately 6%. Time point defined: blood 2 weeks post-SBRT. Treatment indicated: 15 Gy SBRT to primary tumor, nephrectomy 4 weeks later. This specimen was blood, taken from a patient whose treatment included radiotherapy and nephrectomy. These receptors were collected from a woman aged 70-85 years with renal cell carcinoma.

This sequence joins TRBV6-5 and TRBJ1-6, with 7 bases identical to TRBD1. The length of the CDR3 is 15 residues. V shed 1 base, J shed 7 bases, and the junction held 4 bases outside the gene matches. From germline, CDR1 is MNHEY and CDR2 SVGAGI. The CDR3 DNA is TGTGCCAGCAGTTACTTTCAGGGGGGGAATTCACCCCTCCACTTT. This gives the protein CASSYFQGGNSPLHF.

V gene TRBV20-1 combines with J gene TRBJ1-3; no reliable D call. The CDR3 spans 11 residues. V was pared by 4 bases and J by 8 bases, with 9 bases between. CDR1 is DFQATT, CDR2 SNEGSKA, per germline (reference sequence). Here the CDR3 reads CSATHQDTIYF. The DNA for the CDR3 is TGCAGTGCTACCCACCAGGACACCATATATTTT.

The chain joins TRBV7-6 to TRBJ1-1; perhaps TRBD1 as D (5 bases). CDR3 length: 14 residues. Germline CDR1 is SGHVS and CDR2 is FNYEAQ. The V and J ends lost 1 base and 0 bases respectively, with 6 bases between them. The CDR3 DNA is TGTGCCAGCAGCTTAGGGACATTGAACACTGAAGCTTTCTTT. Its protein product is CASSLGTLNTEAFF.

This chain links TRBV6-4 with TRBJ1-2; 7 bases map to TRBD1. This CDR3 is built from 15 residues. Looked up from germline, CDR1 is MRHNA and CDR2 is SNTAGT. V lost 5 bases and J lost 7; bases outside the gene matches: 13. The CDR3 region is CASSTDRVWGTGYTF. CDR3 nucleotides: TGTGCCAGCAGTACCGACAGGGTATGGGGCACTGGCTACACCTTC.

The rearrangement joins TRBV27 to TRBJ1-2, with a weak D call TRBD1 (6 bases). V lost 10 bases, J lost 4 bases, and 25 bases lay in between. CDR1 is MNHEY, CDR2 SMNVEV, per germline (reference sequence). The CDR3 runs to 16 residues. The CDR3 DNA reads TGTGCCACCAGGGAGAGGGGGGCCGGAGGGGGCTATGGCTACACCTTC. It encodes CATRERGAGGGYGYTF.

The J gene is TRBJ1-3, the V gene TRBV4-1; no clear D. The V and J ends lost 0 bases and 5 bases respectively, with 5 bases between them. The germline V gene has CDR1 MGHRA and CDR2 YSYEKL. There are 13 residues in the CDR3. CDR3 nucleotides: TGCGCCAGCAGCCAAGAGAAAAGAAACACCATATATTTT. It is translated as CASSQEKRNTIYF.

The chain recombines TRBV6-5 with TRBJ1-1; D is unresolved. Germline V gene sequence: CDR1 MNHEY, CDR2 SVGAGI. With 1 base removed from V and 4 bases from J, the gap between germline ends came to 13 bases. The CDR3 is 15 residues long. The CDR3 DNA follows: TGTGCCAGCAGTTACTTAACTACAGAGAGCACTGAAGCTTTCTTT. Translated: CASSYLTTESTEAFF.

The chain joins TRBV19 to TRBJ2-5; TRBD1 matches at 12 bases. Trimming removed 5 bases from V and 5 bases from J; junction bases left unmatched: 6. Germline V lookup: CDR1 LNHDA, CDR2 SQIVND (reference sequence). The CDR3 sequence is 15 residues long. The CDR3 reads CASSFGTGGFETQYF. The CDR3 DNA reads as TGTGCCAGTAGTTTTGGGACAGGGGGCTTCGAGACCCAGTACTTC.

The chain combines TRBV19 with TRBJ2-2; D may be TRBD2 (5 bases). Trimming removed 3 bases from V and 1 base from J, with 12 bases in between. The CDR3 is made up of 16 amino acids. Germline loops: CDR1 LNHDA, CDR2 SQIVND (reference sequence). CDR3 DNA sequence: TGTGCCAGTAGTATTCTCGCGGGTATGAACACCGGGGAGCTGTTTTTT. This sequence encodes CASSILAGMNTGELFF.

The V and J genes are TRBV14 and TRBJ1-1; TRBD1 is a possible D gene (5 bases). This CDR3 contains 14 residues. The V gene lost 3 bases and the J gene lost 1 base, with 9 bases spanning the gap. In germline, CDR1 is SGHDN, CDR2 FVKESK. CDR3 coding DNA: TGTGCCAGCAGCCAGGCAGGGCGGAACACTGAAGCTTTCTTT. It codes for CASSQAGRNTEAFF.

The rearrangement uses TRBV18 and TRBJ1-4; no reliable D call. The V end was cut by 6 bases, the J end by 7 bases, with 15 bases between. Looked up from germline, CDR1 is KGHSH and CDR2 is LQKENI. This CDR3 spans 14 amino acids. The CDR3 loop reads CASSLRGNGEKLFF. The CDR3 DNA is TGTGCCAGCTCTTTAAGAGGCAACGGTGAAAAACTGTTTTTT.

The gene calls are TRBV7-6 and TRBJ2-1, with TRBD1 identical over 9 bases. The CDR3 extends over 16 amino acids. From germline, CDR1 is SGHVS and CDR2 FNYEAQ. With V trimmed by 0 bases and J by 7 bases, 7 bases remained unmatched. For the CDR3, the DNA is TGTGCCAGCAGCTTAGCGGTGGGACAGGGTTTGAATGAGCAGTTCTTC. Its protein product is CASSLAVGQGLNEQFF. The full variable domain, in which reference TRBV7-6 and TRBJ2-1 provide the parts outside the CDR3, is GAGVSQSPRYKVTKRGQDVALRCDPISGHVSLYWYRQALGQGPEFLTYFNYEAQQDKSGLPNDRFSAERPEGSISTLTIQRTEQRDSAMYRCASSLAVGQGLNEQFFGPGTRLTVL.

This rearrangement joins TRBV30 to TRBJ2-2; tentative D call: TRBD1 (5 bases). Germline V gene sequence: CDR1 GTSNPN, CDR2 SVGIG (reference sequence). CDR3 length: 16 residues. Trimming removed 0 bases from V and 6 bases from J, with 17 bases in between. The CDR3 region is CAWSVNPGLYAGELFF. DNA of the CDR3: TGTGCCTGGAGTGTAAACCCAGGGCTTTATGCCGGGGAGCTGTTTTTT. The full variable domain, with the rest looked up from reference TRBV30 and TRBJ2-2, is SQTIHQWPATLVQPVGSPLSLECTVEGTSNPNLYWYRQAAGRGLQLLFYSVGIGQISSEVPQNLSASRPQDRQFILSSKKLLLSDSGFYLCAWSVNPGLYAGELFFGEGSRLTVL.

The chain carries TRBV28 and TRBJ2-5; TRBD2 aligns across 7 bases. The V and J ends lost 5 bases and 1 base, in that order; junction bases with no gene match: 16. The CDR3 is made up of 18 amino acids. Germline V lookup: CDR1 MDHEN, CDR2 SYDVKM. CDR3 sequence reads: CASSRSLGLGSFQETQYF. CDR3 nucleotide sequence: TGTGCCAGCAGTCGAAGTTTAGGACTAGGAAGCTTCCAAGAGACCCAGTACTTC.

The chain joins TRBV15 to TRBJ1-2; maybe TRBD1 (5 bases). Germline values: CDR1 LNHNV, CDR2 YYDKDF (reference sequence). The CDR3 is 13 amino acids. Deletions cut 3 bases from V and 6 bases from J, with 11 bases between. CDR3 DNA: TGTGCCACCAGCAGGGGGATGGGGGATGGCTACACCTTC. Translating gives CATSRGMGDGYTF.

DNA for the CDR3: TGTGCCAGCAGCGGACTAGCGGGGGGCCCCACAGATACGCAGTATTTT. It translates to CASSGLAGGPTDTQYF. This chain connects TRBV9 to TRBJ2-3; 13 bases line up with TRBD2. CDR1 is SGDLS and CDR2 is YYNGEE in the germline V gene. Trimming removed 3 bases from V and 2 bases from J; junction bases left unmatched: 3. The CDR3 runs to 16 residues.

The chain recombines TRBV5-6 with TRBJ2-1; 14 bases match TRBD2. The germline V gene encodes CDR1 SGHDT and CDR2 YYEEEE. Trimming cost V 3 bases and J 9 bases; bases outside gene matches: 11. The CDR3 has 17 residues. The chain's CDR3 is CASSSRRLAGGLSEQFF. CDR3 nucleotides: TGTGCCAGCAGCTCGCGCAGACTAGCGGGGGGGCTGAGTGAGCAGTTCTTC.

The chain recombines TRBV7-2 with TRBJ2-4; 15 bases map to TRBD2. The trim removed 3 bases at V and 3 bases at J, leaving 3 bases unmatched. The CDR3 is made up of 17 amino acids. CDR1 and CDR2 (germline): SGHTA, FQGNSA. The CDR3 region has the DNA TGTGCCAGCAGCTTCTCGGGACTAGCGGGGGGCAAAAACATTCAGTACTTC. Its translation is CASSFSGLAGGKNIQYF. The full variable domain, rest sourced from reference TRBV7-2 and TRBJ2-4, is GAGVSQSPSNKVTEKGKDVELRCDPISGHTALYWYRQSLGQGLEFLIYFQGNSAPDKSGLPSDRFSAERTGGSVSTLTIQRTQQEDSAVYLCASSFSGLAGGKNIQYFGAGTRLSVL.

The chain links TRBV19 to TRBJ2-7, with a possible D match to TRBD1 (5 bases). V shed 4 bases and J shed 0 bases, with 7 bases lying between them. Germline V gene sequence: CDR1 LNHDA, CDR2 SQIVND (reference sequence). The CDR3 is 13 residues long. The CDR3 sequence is CASSKGSSYEQYF. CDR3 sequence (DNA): TGTGCCAGTAGTAAGGGGTCCTCCTACGAGCAGTACTTC.

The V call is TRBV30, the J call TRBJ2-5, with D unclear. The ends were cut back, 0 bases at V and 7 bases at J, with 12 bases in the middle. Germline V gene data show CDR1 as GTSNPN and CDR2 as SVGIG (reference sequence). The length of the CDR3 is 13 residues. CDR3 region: CAWSVETPGTQYF. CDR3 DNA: TGTGCCTGGAGTGTAGAAACTCCCGGGACCCAGTACTTC.